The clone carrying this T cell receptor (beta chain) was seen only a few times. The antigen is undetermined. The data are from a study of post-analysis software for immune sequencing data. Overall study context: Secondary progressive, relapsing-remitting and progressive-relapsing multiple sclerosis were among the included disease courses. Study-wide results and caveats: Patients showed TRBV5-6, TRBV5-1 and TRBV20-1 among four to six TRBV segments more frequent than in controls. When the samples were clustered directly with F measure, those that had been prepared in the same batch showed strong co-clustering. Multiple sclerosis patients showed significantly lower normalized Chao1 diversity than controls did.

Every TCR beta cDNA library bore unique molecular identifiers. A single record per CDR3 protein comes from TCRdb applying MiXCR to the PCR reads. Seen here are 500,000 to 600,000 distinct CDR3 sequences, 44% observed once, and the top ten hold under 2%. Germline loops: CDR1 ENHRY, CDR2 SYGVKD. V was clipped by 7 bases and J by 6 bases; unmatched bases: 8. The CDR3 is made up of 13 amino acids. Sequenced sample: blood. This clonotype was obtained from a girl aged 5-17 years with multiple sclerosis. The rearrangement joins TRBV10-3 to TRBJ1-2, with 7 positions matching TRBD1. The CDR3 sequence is CAITGQERDGYTF. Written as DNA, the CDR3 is TGTGCCATCACCGGACAGGAACGGGATGGCTACACCTTC.